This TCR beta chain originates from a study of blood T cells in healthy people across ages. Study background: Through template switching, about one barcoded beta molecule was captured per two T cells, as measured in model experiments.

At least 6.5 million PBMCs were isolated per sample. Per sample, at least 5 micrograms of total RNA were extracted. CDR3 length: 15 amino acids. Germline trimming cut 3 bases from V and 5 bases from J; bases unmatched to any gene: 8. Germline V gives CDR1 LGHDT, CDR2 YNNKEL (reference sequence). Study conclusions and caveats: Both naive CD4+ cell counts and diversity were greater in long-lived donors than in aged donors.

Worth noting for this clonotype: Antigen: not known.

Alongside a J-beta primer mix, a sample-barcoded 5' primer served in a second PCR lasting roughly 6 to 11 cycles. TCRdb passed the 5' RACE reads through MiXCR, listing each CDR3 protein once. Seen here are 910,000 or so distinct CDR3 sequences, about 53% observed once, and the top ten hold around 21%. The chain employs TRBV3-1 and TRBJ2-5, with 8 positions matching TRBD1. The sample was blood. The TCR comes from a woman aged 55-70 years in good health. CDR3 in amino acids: CASSHRSGGRETQYF. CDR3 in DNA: TGTGCCAGCAGCCATCGATCAGGGGGCAGGGAGACCCAGTACTTC.